This T cell receptor beta chain was captured in a study of blood T cells in healthy people across ages (dated by TCRdb to the mid-2010s). Regarding the study in general: In model experiments, template switching captured roughly one uniquely barcoded TCR beta cDNA molecule for every two T cells. Using deep sequencing normalized with unique cDNA molecular identifiers, the study measured how TCR beta repertoire diversity changes with age. The donors were divided into four age groups: young (average approximately 16 years), middle-aged (approximately 39), aged (about 60) and long-lived (about 90). To avoid experimental bias, donors of different ages were spread randomly across the sequencing lanes. Two additional independent replicas of 1 million unique cDNA reads from the same blood draw were analyzed for two donors (one aged 18 to 29 and one aged 80 or older).

In regard to this clonotype: This receptor's antigen is unknown. Base quality data are lacking; no much larger clone is found one base away.

Donors were 30 to 45 systemically healthy Caucasian individuals from Russia aged 6 to 90 years. Each donor gave 8 to 10 milliliters of peripheral blood, collected into EDTA-treated Vacutainer tubes. Ficoll-Paque density-gradient centrifugation was used to isolate PBMCs, with at least 6.5 million per sample. Total RNA was extracted from PBMCs with Trizol reagent, with at least 5 micrograms obtained per sample. For every donor, an aliquot of PBMCs went through flow cytometry to measure the percentages of naive CD45RAhigh/CD27high T cells. The receptor library was made with 5' RACE. The sample was run on an Illumina HiSeq 2500. A second roughly 6 to 12 cycle PCR used a sample-barcoded 5' primer and a J-beta primer mix. A unique molecular identifier was introduced onto each TCR beta cDNA molecule by a template-switch 5' adaptor carrying 12 random nucleotides. Each sample yielded at least 2.5 million CDR3-containing paired-end reads. First-strand cDNA synthesis was performed from all RNA using the Mint cDNA synthesis kit, with priming by a TRBC-specific oligonucleotide. All cDNA was treated with uracil-DNA glycosylase and then went through a first 18-cycle PCR with the universal primers M1SS and BC2_uni_R. The authors' analysis ran thus. Each sample was normalized by randomly selecting 1 million high-quality reads, each carrying a distinct molecular identifier. Reads sharing molecular identifiers were discarded rather than binned into consensus sequences. MiTCR, set to a Q25 quality threshold and the strictest error-elimination algorithm, was used for CDR3 identification, clonotype clustering and error correction. Lower-bound total TCR beta diversity was estimated with a nonparametric unseen species model using Euler transformation. TCRdb took the public reads, trimmed them with fastp at Q25, ran MiXCR for clone calling and kept in-frame beta chains. CDR3 protein duplicates are merged, each entry listing the most common genes and DNA. These V and J calls derive from TCRdb rather than the authors' analysis. This sample holds around 1,700,000 distinct CDR3 sequences; under 30% were observed only once. About 8% of the sample comes from the top ten.

Points the paper makes about the study in general: Since profiling was done on bulk unsorted PBMCs, naive and antigen-experienced compartments could not be conclusively compared. Observed TCR beta diversity per million T cells fell roughly linearly with age, and a significant reduction was already apparent by age around 40. The CMV infection status of donors was not known, potentially confounding age-related changes in expanded clonotypes. A strong correlation was found between observed TCR beta diversity and the percentage of naive T cells measured by flow cytometry. Compared with the aged group, the long-lived group had more naive CD4+ T cells, fewer expanded clones and increased TCR diversity, a pattern suggesting age selection. Estimates of total diversity from one million sequenced T cells were regarded as lower bounds and underestimates.

This sequence originates from a woman aged 30 to 39 in good health. Material: blood.

The nucleotide sequence is given as TGCAGTGCTAGCTCATCCACCTACGAGCAGTACTTC. Translated, it gives CSASSSTYEQYF. The sequence is built from TRBV20-1 and TRBJ2-7; the D gene is not confidently resolved. The CDR3 holds 12 amino acids from the cysteine to the phenylalanine. The retained sequence is limited to the CDR3, 36 bases, with the frame set at the first base. For CDR1 and CDR2, the germline V gene (reference sequence) lists DFQATT and SNEGSKA. Between the V and J ends, shortened by 3 bases and 2 bases respectively, the junction contains 8 bases.